This TCR beta chain is drawn from a study of blood T cell repertoires in COVID-19. Across the whole study: Acute-phase and convalescent COVID-19 samples originated in the United States, Italy and Spain. T cells, B-cell-depleted T cells, or PBMCs provided the cDNA or gDNA that served as material.

In assigning cohorts, the study relied on participant-reported clinical history. Recovered status in Cohort 3 required two negative PCRs, clearance, or symptom resolution. Method: immunoSEQ multiplex PCR; TCRdb's copy keeps in-frame clones and lacks some. The sample shows roughly 260,000 clones, about 93% of them seen only once. Germline CDR1 reads SGDLS; CDR2 reads YYNGEE. This CDR3 is 15 amino acids long. V shed 1 base and J 7 bases; nucleotides not matched to a gene: 6. The TCR originated in a young woman who had recovered from COVID-19. The sample comprised PBMCs or T cells enriched from blood (not recorded which). J is TRBJ1-4 and V is TRBV9; 8 nucleotides agree with TRBD1. DNA of the CDR3: TGTGCCAGCAGCGTATTTACAGGGGGACCTGAAAAACTGTTTTTT. Translated: CASSVFTGGPEKLFF.